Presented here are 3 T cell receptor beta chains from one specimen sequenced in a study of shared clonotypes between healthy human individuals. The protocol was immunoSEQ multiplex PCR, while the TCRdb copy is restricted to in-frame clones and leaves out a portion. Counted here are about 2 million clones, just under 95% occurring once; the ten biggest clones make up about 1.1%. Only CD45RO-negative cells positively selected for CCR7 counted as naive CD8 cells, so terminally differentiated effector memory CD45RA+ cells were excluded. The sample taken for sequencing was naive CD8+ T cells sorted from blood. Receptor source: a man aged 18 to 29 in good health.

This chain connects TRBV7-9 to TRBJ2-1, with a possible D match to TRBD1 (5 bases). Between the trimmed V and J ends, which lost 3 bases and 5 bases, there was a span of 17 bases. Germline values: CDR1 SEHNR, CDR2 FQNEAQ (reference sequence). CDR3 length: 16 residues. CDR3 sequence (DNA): TGTGCCAGCAGCTTCATGACAGTGAGTAAACACAATGAGCAGTTCTTC. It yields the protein CASSFMTVSKHNEQFF.

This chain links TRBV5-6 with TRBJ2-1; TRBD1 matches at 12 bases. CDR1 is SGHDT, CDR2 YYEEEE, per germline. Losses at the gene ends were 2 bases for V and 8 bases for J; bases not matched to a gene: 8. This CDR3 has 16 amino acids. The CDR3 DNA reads TGTGCCAGCAGCTTTTCGGGACAGGGGGCTTCCCATGAGCAGTTCTTC. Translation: CASSFSGQGASHEQFF.

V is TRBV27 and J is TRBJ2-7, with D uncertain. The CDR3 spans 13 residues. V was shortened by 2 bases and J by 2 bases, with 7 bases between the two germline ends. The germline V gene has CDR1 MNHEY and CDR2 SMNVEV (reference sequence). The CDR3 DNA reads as TGTGCCAGCAGTTTAGAGCTAACCTACGAGCAGTACTTC. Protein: CASSLELTYEQYF.